This is a list of T cell receptor beta chains from one sample in a study of T cells in localized non-small cell lung cancer. TCRdb's copy holds only in-frame clones and misses some; the assay was immunoSEQ multiplex PCR. The sample records 25,000 to 30,000 clones, about 90% being singletons. The sequencing used peripheral blood mononuclear cells, collected before any cancer treatment. The receptor set was obtained from a woman aged 35 to 69 with stage III lung adenocarcinoma. The CDR3 runs from the conserved cysteine through the conserved F or W. A D gene is named only where the DNA matches it firmly. Only part of the rows carry a size: once, few, many, or a class if the clone is expanded.

TRBD1,-,TRBV6-6,TRBJ1-2,CASSRDSNYGYTF,TGTGCCAGCAGCCGGGACAGTAACTATGGCTACACCTTC
TRBD2,-,TRBV5-1,TRBJ2-2,CASSLAPAGNTGELFF,TGCGCCAGCAGCTTGGCTCCAGCGGGAAACACCGGGGAGCTGTTTTTT
-,once,TRBV5-8,TRBJ2-3,CASSLFTGRTDTQYF,TGTGCCAGCAGCTTGTTCACAGGGAGGACAGATACGCAGTATTTT
TRBD1,-,TRBV5-6,TRBJ2-1,CASSPGRDRGEFF,TGTGCCAGCAGCCCGGGGAGGGACAGGGGGGAGTTCTTC
TRBD1,-,TRBV7-2,TRBJ2-3,CASSQGAGTQYF,TGTGCCAGCAGTCAGGGGGCGGGTACGCAGTATTTT
TRBD1,-,TRBV6-1,TRBJ1-2,CASSDSGGQGFGYTF,TGTGCCAGCAGTGACTCGGGGGGACAGGGGTTTGGCTACACCTTC
TRBD1,-,TRBV5-6,TRBJ2-1,CASSLKTGGSYNEQFF,TGTGCCAGCAGCCTCAAGACAGGGGGATCCTACAATGAGCAGTTCTTC
-,-,TRBV6-5,TRBJ2-1,CASSPQSSYNEQFF,TGTGCCAGCAGTCCGCAGAGCTCCTACAATGAGCAGTTCTTC
-,-,TRBV6-5,TRBJ1-1,CASSARQNTEAFF,TGTGCCAGCAGTGCCCGACAGAACACTGAAGCTTTCTTT
TRBD1,-,TRBV10-2,TRBJ1-1,CASTQGAWTEAFF,TGCGCCAGCACCCAGGGGGCTTGGACTGAAGCTTTCTTT
-,-,TRBV4-1,TRBJ1-2,CASSQDFGSNYGYTF,TGCGCCAGCAGCCAAGATTTTGGCAGTAACTATGGCTACACCTTC
-,-,TRBV4-1,TRBJ2-3,CASSLGTGATDTQYF,TGCGCCAGCAGCCTAGGGACTGGGGCTACAGATACGCAGTATTTT
-,-,TRBV5-4,TRBJ2-5,CASNSYLIQETQYF,TGTGCCAGCAACTCTTACCTTATACAAGAGACCCAGTACTTC
TRBD2,-,TRBV28,TRBJ2-1,CASSFRTSGTNEQFF,TGTGCCAGCAGTTTTCGGACTAGCGGGACCAATGAGCAGTTCTTC
-,-,TRBV6-5,TRBJ2-5,CASSYSMGVQETQYF,TGTGCCAGCAGTTACTCGATGGGAGTTCAAGAGACCCAGTACTTC
-,-,TRBV5-1,TRBJ2-2,CASSQGTTYTGELFF,TGCGCCAGCAGCCAGGGGACAACTTACACCGGGGAGCTGTTTTTT
-,-,TRBV27,TRBJ1-5,CASRGGASNQPQHF,TGTGCCAGCAGGGGAGGGGCTAGCAATCAGCCCCAGCATTTT
-,-,TRBV19,TRBJ1-2,CASSIIGMDVYGYTF,TGTGCCAGTAGTATTATAGGAATGGATGTCTATGGCTACACCTTC
-,-,TRBV28,TRBJ2-3,CASNLPGTSTDTQYF,TGTGCCAGCAATCTCCCAGGGACTAGCACAGATACGCAGTATTTT
TRBD2,-,TRBV11-3,TRBJ2-7,CASSSGMGYEQYF,TGTGCCAGCAGCAGCGGGATGGGCTACGAGCAGTACTTC
-,-,TRBV15,TRBJ1-1,CATSPPGKLNTEAFF,TGTGCCACCAGCCCCCCGGGAAAGTTAAACACTGAAGCTTTCTTT
-,-,TRBV6-1,TRBJ1-6,CASSEALKTANYNSPLHF,TGTGCCAGCAGTGAAGCCCTAAAGACAGCGAATTATAATTCACCCCTCCACTTT
TRBD1,-,TRBV29-1,TRBJ1-1,CSTFGQGNTEAFF,TGCAGCACCTTCGGACAGGGAAACACTGAAGCTTTCTTT
-,-,TRBV21-1,TRBJ1-2,CASSKGRRGDYGYTF,TGTGCCAGCAGCAAAGGTCGTCGGGGGGATTATGGCTACACCTTC
-,-,TRBV7-2,TRBJ1-5,CASSLNSVGQPQHF,TGTGCCAGCAGCTTAAATTCAGTGGGTCAGCCCCAGCATTTT
-,-,TRBV28,TRBJ1-1,CASSSTGSGAFF,TGTGCCAGCAGTTCTACAGGTTCGGGAGCTTTCTTT
TRBD1,-,TRBV27,TRBJ2-1,CASSFVGQSSYNEQFF,TGTGCCAGCAGTTTTGTGGGACAGAGCTCCTACAATGAGCAGTTCTTC
-,-,TRBV5-1,TRBJ1-2,CASSLDLGAGYTF,TGCGCCAGCAGCTTGGATTTAGGGGCTGGCTACACCTTC
-,few,TRBV2,TRBJ1-5,CASSEEAGYQPQHF,TGTGCCAGCAGTGAGGAAGCCGGGTATCAGCCCCAGCATTTT
-,-,TRBV30,TRBJ1-3,CAWSPDSGNTIYF,TGTGCCTGGAGCCCAGACTCTGGAAACACCATATATTTT
-,-,TRBV19,TRBJ2-3,CASSGLQPPDTQYF,TGTGCCAGTAGCGGTCTACAACCGCCCGATACGCAGTATTTT
TRBD1,-,TRBV5-4,TRBJ1-2,CASSLPGGRGYTF,TGTGCCAGCAGCTTACCAGGGGGGAGGGGCTACACCTTC
-,-,TRBV28,TRBJ2-1,CASSLTGRNEQFF,TGTGCCAGCAGTTTAACGGGGAGGAATGAGCAGTTCTTC
TRBD2,-,TRBV7-9,TRBJ2-7,CASSSGGPGLADYEQYF,TGTGCCAGCAGCTCCGGGGGGCCGGGACTAGCGGACTACGAGCAGTACTTC
-,-,TRBV7-9,TRBJ1-1,CASRFDPNTEAFF,TGTGCCAGCAGATTTGACCCGAACACTGAAGCTTTCTTT
-,-,TRBV28,TRBJ2-7,CASSFNFYEQYF,TGTGCCAGCAGTTTTAATTTCTACGAGCAGTACTTC
-,-,TRBV5-1,TRBJ1-1,CASSPRGGEAFF,TGCGCCAGCAGCCCTCGAGGGGGTGAAGCTTTCTTT
-,-,TRBV29-1,TRBJ2-3,CSTGGDTDTQYF,TGCAGCACAGGGGGGGACACAGATACGCAGTATTTT
TRBD1,once,TRBV6-5,TRBJ2-2,CASSYQGADGELFF,TGTGCCAGCAGTTATCAGGGGGCGGACGGGGAGCTGTTTTTT
-,-,TRBV6-1,TRBJ1-1,CASSRGMGQDTEAFF,TGTGCCAGCAGTAGAGGAATGGGACAAGACACTGAAGCTTTCTTT
TRBD1,-,TRBV18,TRBJ2-1,CASSPAGDRVNEQFF,TGTGCCAGCTCACCAGCGGGGGACAGGGTTAATGAGCAGTTCTTC
-,-,TRBV4-1,TRBJ2-3,CASSQDTPDTQYF,TGCGCCAGCAGCCAAGACACCCCAGATACGCAGTATTTT
-,-,TRBV5-6,TRBJ2-1,CASSRRQGQGNEQFF,TGTGCCAGCAGCCGGAGGCAGGGGCAAGGAAACGAGCAGTTCTTC
-,-,TRBV5-4,TRBJ1-5,CASSLDGNSNQPQHF,TGTGCCAGCAGCTTGGACGGGAATAGCAATCAGCCCCAGCATTTT
-,-,TRBV19,TRBJ1-5,CASSMMGVNQPQHF,TGTGCCAGTAGTATGATGGGGGTCAATCAGCCCCAGCATTTT
-,-,TRBV28,TRBJ1-2,CASSLGTGRYGYTF,TGTGCCAGCAGTTTGGGGACCGGGCGCTATGGCTACACCTTC
TRBD2,once,TRBV2,TRBJ2-7,CASRSSGGFISMKQYF,TGTGCCAGCAGGAGTAGCGGGGGGTTCATCAGCATGAAGCAGTACTTC
-,-,TRBV5-1,TRBJ1-2,CASRASYGYTF,TGCGCCAGCAGAGCGAGCTATGGCTACACCTTC
-,-,TRBV5-4,TRBJ1-1,CASSLTITLTGNTEAFF,TGTGCCAGCAGCTTGACCATAACACTAACAGGGAACACTGAAGCTTTCTTT
TRBD1,-,TRBV28,TRBJ1-4,CASSGPGTAQGLFF,TGTGCCAGCAGTGGTCCCGGGACAGCCCAGGGACTGTTTTTT
TRBD1,few,TRBV7-9,TRBJ1-6,CASSWGQGMISPLHF,TGTGCCAGCAGCTGGGGACAGGGGATGATTTCACCCCTCCACTTT
-,-,TRBV4-3,TRBJ1-1,CASSQDGRANTEAFF,TGCGCCAGCAGCCAAGATGGCAGGGCGAACACTGAAGCTTTCTTT
-,once,TRBV29-1,TRBJ2-3,CSVERVDQTSTDTQYF,TGCAGCGTAGAACGGGTTGACCAGACTAGCACAGATACGCAGTATTTT
-,-,TRBV28,TRBJ2-1,CAVGGDNWGNEQFF,TGTGCCGTGGGGGGGGACAACTGGGGCAATGAGCAGTTCTTC
-,-,TRBV6-4,TRBJ1-1,CASSDRGPTEAFF,TGTGCCAGCAGTGACAGGGGACCCACTGAAGCTTTCTTT
TRBD2,-,TRBV4-1,TRBJ2-1,CASSQGPAGGPMNNEQFF,TGCGCCAGCAGCCAAGGCCCAGCGGGAGGGCCTATGAACAATGAGCAGTTCTTC